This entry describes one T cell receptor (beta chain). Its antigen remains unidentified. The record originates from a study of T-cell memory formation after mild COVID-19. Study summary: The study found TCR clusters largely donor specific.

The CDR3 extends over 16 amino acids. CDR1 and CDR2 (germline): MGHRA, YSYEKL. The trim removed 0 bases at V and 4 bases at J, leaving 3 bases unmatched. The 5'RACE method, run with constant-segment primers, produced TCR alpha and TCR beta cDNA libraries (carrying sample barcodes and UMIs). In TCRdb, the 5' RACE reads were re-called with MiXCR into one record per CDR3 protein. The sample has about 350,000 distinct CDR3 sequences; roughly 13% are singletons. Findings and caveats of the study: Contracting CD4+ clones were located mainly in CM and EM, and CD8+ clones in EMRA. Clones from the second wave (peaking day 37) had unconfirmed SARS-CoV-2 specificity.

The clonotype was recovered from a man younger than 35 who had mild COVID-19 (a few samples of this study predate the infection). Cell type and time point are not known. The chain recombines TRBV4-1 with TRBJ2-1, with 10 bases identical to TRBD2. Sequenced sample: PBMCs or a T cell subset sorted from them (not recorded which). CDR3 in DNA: TGCGCCAGCAGCCAAGACCGGACTAGCGGTTACAATGAGCAGTTCTTC. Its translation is CASSQDRTSGYNEQFF.